The 23 T cell receptor beta chains below come from one sample, sequenced in a study of T cells after yellow fever vaccination. MiXCR was run by TCRdb on the 5' RACE reads, yielding one entry per CDR3 protein. The repertoire has a few hundred thousand distinct CDR3 sequences, approximately 18% of them found once; the top ten carry roughly a sixth. Source: PBMCs, taken before the yellow fever booster vaccination. The receptor source for this set is a man aged 18 to 35 who received the YFV17D yellow fever vaccine.

This clonotype has just a few counts. This chain joins TRBV5-6 and TRBJ2-3, with a tentative D call TRBD2 (6 bases). Germline V gives CDR1 SGHDT, CDR2 YYEEEE. Trimming removed 4 bases from V and 1 base from J, with 16 bases in between. This CDR3 has 16 amino acids. CDR3 residues: CASSPAGTRRTDTQYF. Here the CDR3 DNA reads TGTGCCAGCAGCCCCGCAGGGACTCGACGCACAGATACGCAGTATTTT.

This clonotype came up a few times. This chain connects TRBV20-1 to TRBJ2-2; D unclear. This CDR3 region has 14 residues. CDR1 and CDR2 from the germline V gene are DFQATT and SNEGSKA (reference sequence). Deletions cut 3 bases from V and 0 bases from J, with 8 bases between. DNA for the CDR3: TGCAGTGCTAGTCCGAATTCGAACACCGGGGAGCTGTTTTTT. Translating it yields CSASPNSNTGELFF.

This clonotype was observed a few times. This chain links TRBV5-1 with TRBJ2-3; tentative D call: TRBD1 (6 bases). The CDR3 has 17 amino acids. Germline values: CDR1 SGHRS, CDR2 YFSETQ. Trimming left V 4 bases short and J 2 bases short, with 20 bases between. The CDR3 region is CASSRLPDRTYTDTQYF. The CDR3 DNA follows: TGCGCCAGCAGCCGGTTGCCAGACAGGACATACACAGATACGCAGTATTTT.

The chain couples TRBV15 to TRBJ1-4; tentative D call: TRBD1 (6 bases). The CDR3 has 15 residues. V was pared by 7 bases and J by 7 bases, with 19 bases between. Germline V gene data show CDR1 as LNHNV and CDR2 as YYDKDF (reference sequence). For the CDR3, the DNA is TGTGCCACCAATACGGGGGCGCGTATAAGTGAAAAACTGTTTTTT. Translation: CATNTGARISEKLFF.

This clonotype appeared a few times. The V and J genes are TRBV7-6 and TRBJ2-2; TRBD1 agrees at 8 bases. V was clipped by 4 bases and J by 1 base; unmatched bases: 8. Looked up from germline, CDR1 is SGHVS and CDR2 is FNYEAQ. There are 17 residues in the CDR3. CDR3 sequence reads: CASSSKIGTGNTGELFF. The CDR3 DNA reads as TGTGCCAGCAGCTCCAAGATCGGGACAGGGAACACCGGGGAGCTGTTTTTT.

The chain joins TRBV18 to TRBJ1-6; 7 bases map to TRBD1. The CDR3 sequence is 15 residues long. J was trimmed by 5 bases and V by 2 bases; bases with no gene match: 3. Germline V gives CDR1 KGHSH, CDR2 LQKENI. The CDR3 region has the DNA TGTGCCAGCTCACCAGAGGACAGGAATAATTCACCCCTCCACTTT. It codes for CASSPEDRNNSPLHF.

The J gene is TRBJ2-1, the V gene TRBV27; 7 bases match TRBD1. CDR3 length: 16 amino acids. Germline V gene data show CDR1 as MNHEY and CDR2 as SMNVEV (reference sequence). V lost 6 bases and J lost 6; bases outside the gene matches: 14. CDR3 amino acids: CASRPPGQVWGNEQFF. The CDR3 region has the DNA TGTGCCAGCAGGCCCCCCGGACAGGTATGGGGCAATGAGCAGTTCTTC.

V and J are TRBV12-3 or TRBV12-4 and TRBJ2-1; maybe TRBD2 (5 bases). Deletions cut 5 bases from V and 7 bases from J, with 18 bases between. The CDR3 sequence is 15 residues long. The CDR3 DNA reads TGTGCCAGCAGTCACCCATTAATCACGGGGAATGAGCAGTTCTTC. It encodes CASSHPLITGNEQFF.

This clonotype turned up a few times. The chain couples TRBV29-1 to TRBJ1-1, with TRBD1 matching 8 bases. V was clipped by 8 bases and J by 0 bases; unmatched bases: 5. CDR3 length: 13 amino acids. CDR1 is SQVTM, CDR2 ANQGSEA, per germline. The CDR3: CSTLDRVNTEAFF. The DNA of the CDR3 is TGCAGCACATTGGACAGGGTGAACACTGAAGCTTTCTTT.

The J gene is TRBJ2-1, the V gene TRBV29-1, with unresolved D. The length of the CDR3 is 12 residues. Between the trimmed V and J ends, which lost 4 bases and 8 bases, there was a span of 12 bases. The germline gives CDR1 SQVTM, CDR2 ANQGSEA. CDR3 loop: CSVGSRDDEQFF. CDR3 DNA sequence: TGCAGCGTTGGATCTAGAGACGATGAGCAGTTCTTC.

The sample holds a few counts of this clonotype. J is TRBJ1-1 and V is TRBV7-9, with D tentatively TRBD1 (5 bases). In germline, CDR1 is SEHNR, CDR2 FQNEAQ (reference sequence). Trimming took off 2 bases at V and 1 base at J, with 20 bases between the two ends. The CDR3 is made up of 18 amino acids. In DNA form, the CDR3 reads TGTGCCAGCAGCTTAACCGTGATTTCGGGGGAGGGGAACACTGAAGCTTTCTTT. As protein: CASSLTVISGEGNTEAFF.

This clonotype was seen only a few times. The J gene is TRBJ2-3, the V gene TRBV29-1; 8 bases are a match to TRBD2. The CDR3 covers 13 residues. CDR1 and CDR2 (germline): SQVTM, ANQGSEA. V shed 6 bases, J shed 5 bases, and the junction held 7 bases outside the gene matches. The CDR3 is CSVPGGAEDTQYF. The DNA for the CDR3 is TGCAGCGTCCCCGGGGGGGCTGAAGATACGCAGTATTTT.

Only a few counts were recorded for this clonotype. DNA for the CDR3: TGCGCCAGCCGGCCAAATAATGAAAAACTGTTTTTT. Protein sequence: CASRPNNEKLFF. The rearrangement links TRBV5-1 to TRBJ1-4, with unresolved D. CDR3 length: 12 residues. Germline-derived CDR1 and CDR2 are SGHRS and YFSETQ. V was pared by 7 bases and J by 4 bases, with 8 bases between.

This clonotype was detected a few times. V and J are TRBV5-1 and TRBJ1-5; 9 bases align to TRBD1. CDR1 and CDR2 (germline): SGHRS, YFSETQ. Unmatched junction bases numbered 6, after V lost 4 bases and J lost 1 base. The CDR3 is 16 amino acids. As DNA, the CDR3 is TGCGCCAGCAGCCCGGGGACAGGGTCGAGCAATCAGCCCCAGCATTTT. This translates into CASSPGTGSSNQPQHF.

This clonotype has just a few counts. The V gene is TRBV6-2 or TRBV6-3, the J gene TRBJ2-1; 11 bases are shared with TRBD2. The ends lost 4 bases at V and 9 bases at J; junction bases unmatched: 5. The V gene's germline CDR1 is MNHEY and CDR2 SVGEGT. The CDR3 has 14 amino acids. For the CDR3, the DNA is TGTGCCAGCAGTTCTAGCGGGGGGCACGTTGAGCAGTTCTTC. It specifies CASSSSGGHVEQFF.

The CDR3 protein is CASSQSVGLADNEQFF. The CDR3 DNA sequence: TGTGCCAGCAGCCAATCTGTTGGACTAGCGGACAATGAGCAGTTCTTC. The J gene is TRBJ2-1, the V gene TRBV3-1; 10 positions match TRBD2. Germline-derived CDR1 and CDR2 are LGHDT and YNNKEL (reference sequence). Germline trimming cut 2 bases from V and 5 bases from J; bases unmatched to any gene: 6. The CDR3 sequence is 16 residues long.

The rearrangement joins TRBV5-1 to TRBJ2-3, with a weak D call TRBD2 (6 bases). The V gene's germline CDR1 is SGHRS and CDR2 YFSETQ. V was cut by 0 bases and J by 1 base, with 9 bases left in between. The CDR3 has 15 residues. Written as DNA, the CDR3 is TGCGCCAGCAGCTTGGCACCGGGGGGCACAGATACGCAGTATTTT. Its translation: CASSLAPGGTDTQYF.

The J gene is TRBJ2-7, the V gene TRBV30; D perhaps matches TRBD1 (6 bases). The V end was cut by 3 bases, the J end by 2 bases, with 11 bases between. The germline gives CDR1 GTSNPN, CDR2 SVGIG (reference sequence). This CDR3 has 13 amino acids. CDR3 in DNA: TGTGCCTGGAGCCTTACAGGGACCTACGAGCAGTACTTC. Translated, it gives CAWSLTGTYEQYF.

The J gene is TRBJ2-2, the V gene TRBV11-2; D unclear. The CDR3 loop spans 17 amino acids. Germline V lookup: CDR1 SGHAT, CDR2 FQNNGV. Trimming cost V 5 bases and J 4 bases, with 20 bases left between them. CDR3 loop: CASSPGRGRRFTGELFF. The CDR3 coding sequence is TGTGCCAGCAGCCCCGGTCGAGGCCGACGTTTCACCGGGGAGCTGTTTTTT.

This clonotype was counted a few times. This chain uses TRBV7-9 with TRBJ2-5; 7 nucleotides line up with TRBD1. The length of the CDR3 is 18 residues. Germline V gene data show CDR1 as SEHNR and CDR2 as FQNEAQ (reference sequence). V shed 2 bases, J shed 5 bases, and the junction held 17 bases outside the gene matches. The CDR3 region is CASSLFLELEGAVETQYF. DNA of the CDR3: TGTGCCAGCAGCTTATTCCTCGAGCTTGAGGGGGCGGTGGAGACCCAGTACTTC.

This clonotype was seen at least ten times. CDR3 nucleotide sequence: TGTGCCAGCAGCTTAGATAGGTTATCGCCCGAGCAGTACTTC. Its translation: CASSLDRLSPEQYF. The chain uses TRBV11-2 and TRBJ2-7; the D is unclear. CDR1 and CDR2 from the germline V gene are SGHAT and FQNNGV. V was trimmed by 0 bases and J by 6 bases, leaving 12 bases between them. The CDR3 runs to 14 residues.

The chain joins TRBV5-1 to TRBJ1-1; D ambiguous. The CDR3 totals 16 residues. Per the germline V gene, CDR1 is SGHRS and CDR2 is YFSETQ. With 9 bases removed from V and 1 base from J, the gap between germline ends came to 22 bases. CDR3 amino acids: CATGPGGGGGNTEAFF. The CDR3 coding sequence is TGCGCCACCGGACCAGGCGGTGGTGGCGGGAACACTGAAGCTTTCTTT.

This sequence joins TRBV15 and TRBJ2-5, with 8 bases that match TRBD1. With V trimmed by 4 bases and J by 3 bases, 4 bases remained unmatched. The CDR3 is 14 amino acids. Per germline, CDR1 LNHNV and CDR2 YYDKDF (reference sequence). CDR3 loop: CATSMDRVKETQYF. The CDR3 DNA is TGTGCCACCAGCATGGACAGGGTGAAAGAGACCCAGTACTTC.